Sequencing of this T cell receptor (beta chain) was carried out in a study of ipilimumab plus nivolumab after autologous stem cell transplantation (dated by TCRdb to the early 2020s). Regarding the research as a whole: The median number of doses received by trial patients was about five for ipilimumab and fewer than 10 for nivolumab. Primary refractory and relapsed disease were included in the DLBCL cohort, with 18-month progression-free survival of around 86% and 29%, respectively. The intent-to-treat population of the trial was made up of about 37 patients. Patients undergoing autologous transplant for high-risk diffuse large B cell lymphoma, mature T cell lymphoma, or multiple myeloma were enrolled in the trial. General study outcomes and caveats: According to the authors, a biologic rationale for studying the approach further came from T cell receptor repertoire, regulatory T cell phenotype and gut microbiota profiles. Combined checkpoint inhibition appeared tolerable as post-transplant consolidation, according to the authors' conclusion.

From the cysteine up to the phenylalanine, the CDR3 has a length of 15 residues. This entry keeps only the CDR3 DNA: 45 bases, framed from base 1. V was cut back by 2 bases and J by 5 bases, leaving a gap of 18 bases between them. Looking up the germline V gene (reference sequence) yields CDR1 GTSNPN and CDR2 SVGIG. Starting 14 to 28 days after the autologous transplant, patients began checkpoint therapy, which included ipilimumab at 1 mg/kg intravenously on day 1 of selected weeks. The nivolumab dose was 3 mg/kg intravenously, delivered on day 1 of weeks 1, 4, 7, 10, and every two weeks through week 26. This Phase Ib clinical trial tested ipilimumab plus nivolumab, a combined checkpoint inhibition, as consolidation after autologous stem cell transplantation. The method behind the library was the immunoSEQ multiplex PCR assay. This is the immuneACCESS table as TCRdb keeps it, with only in-frame sequences that have V and J called. A part of the clones is gone; compared with another copy, unresolved V genes explain less than half, and the rest is unexplained. This sample gives about 16,000 clones in total; approximately 75% of them show up just once. The biggest ten clones account for around a fifth of the sample.

This clone appeared once. The antigen it binds to is not known. Per-base qualities were not stored, and no clone one base away is much larger. The sequence links TRBV30 to TRBJ2-5; matching of 7 bases hints at TRBD1 as the D gene. The sample here was PBMCs, taken in a trial of ipilimumab plus nivolumab as post-transplant consolidation. The TCR sequence derives from a male donor with diffuse large B-cell lymphoma. The CDR3 reads CAWSLSGGRVETQYF. The DNA is TGTGCCTGGAGTCTTTCAGGGGGGCGCGTGGAGACCCAGTACTTC. Full variable domain (CDR3 extended with the reference TRBV30 and TRBJ2-5 proteins): SQTIHQWPATLVQPVGSPLSLECTVEGTSNPNLYWYRQAAGRGLQLLFYSVGIGQISSEVPQNLSASRPQDRQFILSSKKLLLSDSGFYLCAWSLSGGRVETQYFGPGTRLLVL.